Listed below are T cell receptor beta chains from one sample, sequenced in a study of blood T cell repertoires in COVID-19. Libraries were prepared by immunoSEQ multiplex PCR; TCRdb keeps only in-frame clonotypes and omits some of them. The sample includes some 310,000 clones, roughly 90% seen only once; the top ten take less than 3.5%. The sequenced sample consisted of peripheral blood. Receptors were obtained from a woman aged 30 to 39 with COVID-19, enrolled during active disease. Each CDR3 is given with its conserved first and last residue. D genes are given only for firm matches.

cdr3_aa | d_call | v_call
CASSPPEDATNEKLFF | NA | TRBV4-2
CAWSVTSAGELFF | TRBD2 | TRBV30
CASSFSGTGGAVSEAFF | TRBD1 | TRBV13
CASSQPGTSYNEQFF | NA | TRBV6-2/TRBV6-3
CAWKKARLADHNEQFF | TRBD2 | TRBV30
CASSGLGLRSSPLHF | NA | TRBV5-4
CATSDSRGLAGGGDTQYF | TRBD2 | TRBV24-1
CASSQEDRAYTEAFF | TRBD1 | TRBV4-1
CASSLGPLAEKYEQYF | TRBD2 | TRBV13
CASSDAGGNQPQHF | NA | TRBV2
CASGRTGGNEQFF | TRBD1 | TRBV5-1
CASSYWGVAEAFF | NA | TRBV6-2/TRBV6-3
CASSQGQDTDTQYF | TRBD1 | TRBV18
CAIPNRVEKLFF | NA | TRBV5-1
CASSSTGGEQPQHF | TRBD1 | TRBV2
CASSQGAASTDTQYF | TRBD1 | TRBV6-5
CASSLEGPRGGYTF | NA | TRBV27
CASSLQGERNYGYTF | TRBD1 | TRBV5-4
CAWSVWGVTGLNQPQHF | TRBD1 | TRBV30
CASSESGLAGQFF | TRBD2 | TRBV2
CATSELGASGYTF | NA | TRBV24-1
CASSAGQGNTGELFF | TRBD1 | TRBV7-9
CASTPGAGVSYEQYF | TRBD2 | TRBV19
CASSSSGGTYEQYF | TRBD2 | TRBV28
CASSRDRVKETQYF | TRBD1 | TRBV10-2
CSASSAGTANYGYTF | TRBD1 | TRBV20-1
CASREAASGETQYF | TRBD2 | TRBV7-9
CATSLRVGGNTEAFF | NA | TRBV15